Following are 18 T cell receptor beta chains from one sample sequenced in a study of blood T cell repertoires in COVID-19. This table comes from immunoSEQ multiplex PCR, and its TCRdb copy is limited to in-frame clones, with some not included. The repertoire includes approximately 130,000 clones, approximately 85% of them detected once, and 4.3% sits in the top ten. Sequencing was done on a sample of peripheral blood. These receptors were collected from a human donor in a cohort sampled during active COVID-19.

The chain employs TRBV9 and TRBJ2-1; 9 bases are a match to TRBD2. The CDR3 is 17 residues long. Per germline, CDR1 SGDLS and CDR2 YYNGEE. V shed 3 bases, J shed 3 bases, and the junction held 10 bases outside the gene matches. In nucleotides, the CDR3 is TGTGCCAGCAGCGAGCGGGGGGCTAGCGGGATCTACAATGAGCAGTTCTTC. Its translation is CASSERGASGIYNEQFF.

CDR3 in amino acids: CASTKTEMNTEAFF. The CDR3 nucleotides are TGTGCCAGCACCAAAACTGAGATGAACACTGAAGCTTTCTTT. The gene calls are TRBV2 and TRBJ1-1; no firm D call. This CDR3 spans 14 amino acids. Germline V CDR1 and CDR2: SNHLY, FYNNEI. The V end was cut by 7 bases, the J end by 0 bases, with 12 bases between.

This clone came up once. V is TRBV5-6 and J is TRBJ1-2; D gene unclear. The ends were cut back, 2 bases at V and 2 bases at J, with 10 bases in the middle. Germline values: CDR1 SGHDT, CDR2 YYEEEE. The CDR3 extends over 14 amino acids. The CDR3 loop reads CASSFQMTNYGYTF. As DNA, the CDR3 is TGTGCCAGCAGCTTCCAGATGACAAACTATGGCTACACCTTC.

The chain is built from TRBV27 and TRBJ2-2; D perhaps matches TRBD2 (5 bases). This CDR3 is 14 amino acids long. The V gene's germline CDR1 is MNHEY and CDR2 SMNVEV (reference sequence). Trimming removed 6 bases from V and 1 base from J, with 9 bases in between. This CDR3 reads CASRPGRNTGELFF. The DNA for the CDR3 is TGTGCCAGCAGGCCGGGGAGGAACACCGGGGAGCTGTTTTTT.

The chain uses TRBV2 and TRBJ2-3; 10 positions agree with TRBD1. The V gene end was trimmed by 6 bases and the J gene end by 0 bases; junction bases not matched to a gene: 9. The CDR3 is 17 residues long. Looked up from germline, CDR1 is SNHLY and CDR2 is FYNNEI. The CDR3, as DNA: TGTGCCAGCAGAACGAGGGGGACAGGGGCTAGCACAGATACGCAGTATTTT. It encodes CASRTRGTGASTDTQYF.

The chain joins TRBV19 to TRBJ2-7; 8 bases agree with TRBD1. This CDR3 has 12 amino acids. Germline CDR1 is LNHDA and CDR2 is SQIVND (reference sequence). The V gene end was trimmed by 7 bases and the J gene end by 6 bases; junction bases not matched to a gene: 5. DNA of the CDR3: TGTGCCAGTAAGGACAGGGCGGGCGAGCAGTACGTC. Translation: CASKDRAGEQYV.

The chain is built from TRBV5-4 and TRBJ2-3, with unresolved D. The CDR3 is 12 residues long. The germline V gene has CDR1 SGHNT and CDR2 YYREEE (reference sequence). Trimming cost V 1 base and J 4 bases, with 4 bases left between them. The CDR3 here is CASSLSADTQYF. The CDR3, as DNA: TGTGCCAGCAGCTTGTCGGCAGATACGCAGTATTTT.

The gene calls are TRBV6-6 and TRBJ1-2; the D gene is possibly TRBD1 (5 bases). V lost 5 bases to trimming and J lost 7 bases, with 23 bases between them. Germline assignment: CDR1 MNHNY and CDR2 SVGAGI (reference sequence). This CDR3 contains 16 residues. The CDR3 loop is CASSQNPGLTGGGYTF. CDR3 bases: TGTGCCAGCAGTCAGAACCCGGGACTCACTGGTGGTGGCTACACCTTC.

A remark on this clone: At one end the junction does not follow the germline gene, possibly because of a read error. The rearrangement joins TRBV5-1 to TRBJ1-3, with 8 bases lining up with TRBD1. The CDR3 is 15 amino acids. The germline gives CDR1 SGHRS, CDR2 YFSETQ. This CDR3 reads CASSSAGTGGSTIYF. DNA for the CDR3: TGCGCCAGCAGCTCGGCCGGGACAGGAGGAAGCACCATATATTTT.

The gene calls are TRBV2 and TRBJ1-2; D is perhaps TRBD1 (5 bases). The CDR3 is made up of 13 amino acids. V lost 7 bases, J lost 10 bases, and 19 bases lay in between. Germline V CDR1 and CDR2: SNHLY, FYNNEI. The CDR3 spells CASTTRQGGDYTF. The CDR3 nucleotides read TGTGCCAGCACGACGCGGCAGGGTGGGGACTACACCTTC.

This clone was seen only once. The V call is TRBV19, the J call TRBJ2-5; perhaps TRBD1 as D (6 bases). The CDR3 sequence is 13 residues long. Trimming took 1 base from V and 11 from J, leaving 14 bases between them. Germline V lookup: CDR1 LNHDA, CDR2 SQIVND (reference sequence). The CDR3 reads CASSIGGAGAQYF. For the CDR3, the DNA is TGTGCCAGTAGTATAGGGGGTGCAGGGGCTCAGTACTTC.

The CDR3 here is CASSLGGVGEKLFF. Written as DNA, the CDR3 is TGTGCCAGCAGCTTAGGGGGAGTAGGGGAAAAACTGTTTTTT. The chain recombines TRBV11-2 with TRBJ1-4; D remains unclear. Trimming cost V 1 base and J 8 bases, with 11 bases left between them. The CDR3 contains 14 residues. Germline CDR1 and CDR2: SGHAT and FQNNGV.

The genes are TRBV11-2 and TRBJ2-3; TRBD2 matches at 9 bases. The junction had 14 bases not matched to a gene; V was cut back by 3 bases and J by 7 bases. CDR1 is SGHAT and CDR2 is FQNNGV in the germline V gene. The CDR3 has 17 amino acids. CDR3 DNA: TGTGCCAGCAGCTTGTTCCGAAGCGGGGGGCTTGCCAATACGCAGTATTTT. This codes for CASSLFRSGGLANTQYF.

The CDR3 DNA sequence: TGTGCCAGCAGTCCCACGGGTCCAGATACGCAGTATTTT. Amino acid sequence: CASSPTGPDTQYF. V usage is TRBV11-3 and J usage is TRBJ2-3; D is undetermined. Germline V CDR1 and CDR2: SGHNT, YENEEA. Trimming left V 6 bases short and J 4 bases short, with 11 bases between. CDR3 length equals 13 residues.

The rearrangement uses TRBV5-1 and TRBJ2-5; D possibly corresponds to TRBD1 (5 bases). V lost 7 bases and J lost 5, with 15 bases in between. This CDR3 is built from 13 residues. Germline V gene sequence: CDR1 SGHRS, CDR2 YFSETQ. DNA of the CDR3: TGCGCCAGCGGGGCCCGACCGGATGAGACCCAGTACTTC. Protein sequence: CASGARPDETQYF.

The CDR3 sequence is CASSLALRQGGVYEQYF. CDR3 nucleotides: TGCGCCAGCAGCTTGGCCTTACGACAGGGTGGCGTCTACGAGCAGTACTTC. The chain is built from TRBV5-1 and TRBJ2-7, with TRBD1 matching 7 bases. CDR1 is SGHRS and CDR2 is YFSETQ in the germline V gene. V gave up 0 bases and J gave up 3 bases; unmatched junction bases: 12. The CDR3 loop spans 17 amino acids.

This sequence joins TRBV11-3 and TRBJ1-4; TRBD1 matches at 8 bases. The CDR3 runs to 15 residues. Trimming took 1 base from V and 9 from J; bases not matched to a gene: 7. Germline V gene sequence: CDR1 SGHNT, CDR2 YENEEA. This chain's CDR3 is CASSLGTGPTQKLFF. Written as DNA, the CDR3 is TGTGCCAGCAGCTTAGGGACAGGGCCGACGCAAAAACTGTTTTTT.

The V call is TRBV10-3, the J call TRBJ1-1, with 7 nucleotides matching TRBD1. The length of the CDR3 is 13 residues. CDR1 ENHRY and CDR2 SYGVKD come from the germline V gene. V lost 4 bases, J lost 10 bases, and 9 bases stayed unmatched. The DNA for the CDR3 is TGTGCCATCAGTGCCGAACAGGGGAGGCGAGCTTTCTTT. It specifies CAISAEQGRRAFF.